This TCR beta chain was obtained from a study of T-cell reconstitution after alpha-beta-depleted transplantation in children. Study-wide results and caveats: Approximately two months post-transplant, alpha-beta T cells reportedly originated from several hundred expanded graft clones. Surviving recipient T cells and intrathymic progenitors accounted for some patients' high TCRbeta diversity at day 60. The main origin of T-cell counts and diversity one year after transplant was newly produced T cells.

Unique molecular identifiers were incorporated into the prepared TCRbeta library. TCRdb analysed the PCR reads with MiXCR anew, one entry per CDR3 protein. The sample carries around 600,000 distinct CDR3 sequences, 20% to 25% recorded once. This clonotype was detected many times. Its antigen is unidentified. The CDR3 is 13 amino acids. Trimming removed 6 bases from V and 4 bases from J; junction bases left unmatched: 6. The V gene's germline CDR1 is DFQATT and CDR2 SNEGSKA (reference sequence). Sequenced here: PBMCs, mostly from graft donor cells, sampled 360 days after TCRalphabeta/CD19-depleted stem cell transplant. This TCR was recovered from a boy younger than two who had a stem cell transplant for acute myeloid leukemia, so the T cells may come from the graft donor. The V gene is TRBV20-1, the J gene TRBJ1-1; 9 bases fit TRBD1. CDR3 region: CSAAGQGGTEAFF. In DNA, the CDR3 is TGCAGTGCGGCGGGACAGGGAGGCACTGAAGCTTTCTTT.